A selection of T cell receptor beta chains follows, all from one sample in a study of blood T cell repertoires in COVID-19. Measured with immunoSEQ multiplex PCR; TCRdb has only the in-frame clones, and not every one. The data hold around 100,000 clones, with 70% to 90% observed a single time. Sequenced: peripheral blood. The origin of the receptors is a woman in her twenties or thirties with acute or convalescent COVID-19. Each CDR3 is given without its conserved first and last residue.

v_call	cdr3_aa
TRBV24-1	ATSDATGPQPQH
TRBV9	ASSVGTGSRAF
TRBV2	ASSTTGRNEKLF
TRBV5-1	ASTHDRAFSGANVLT
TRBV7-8	ASSSKMAGTASYEQY
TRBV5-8	ASSTSYSYNSPLH
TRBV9	ASQGQGGEQY
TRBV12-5	ASGLVLWAGTISGNTIY
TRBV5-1	ASSSGQPGETQY
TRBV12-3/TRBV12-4	ASSRQADTQY
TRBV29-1	SGARLRDRPPGPQH
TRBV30	AWSRHIPMNTEAF
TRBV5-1	ASSFGDSHLWSTEAF
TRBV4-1	ASSHDRQGGTGELF
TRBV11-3	ASSLVRDGEQY
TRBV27	ASSRGRSGNSPLH
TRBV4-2	ASSRTGTSSNNEQF
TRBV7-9	ASRTTGTGISRTEAF
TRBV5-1	ASTPASHGNEQF
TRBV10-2	ASSPQGVGEAF
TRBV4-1	ASSQHIRQDTDTQY
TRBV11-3	ASSFGTAQETQY
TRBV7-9	ASSSLSSYNSPLH
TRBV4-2	ASSLYRLAEDTGELF
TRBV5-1	ASSPAVAGDLSTDTQY
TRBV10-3	AISESWQGYT
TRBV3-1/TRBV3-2	ASSQGQNTDTQY
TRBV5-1	ASSLADRSYGYT
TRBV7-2	ASSITGTVNTEAF
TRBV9	ASSPPTGGNTEAF
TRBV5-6	ASSPPHREFGVNSPLH
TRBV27	ASGTPGHQVFIH
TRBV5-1	ASRTQPTGHNEKLF
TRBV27	ASSPGTGANVLT
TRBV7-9	ASSTYGDTQY
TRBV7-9	ASSYPPGQGTDTQY
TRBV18	ASSPRGDGYGYT
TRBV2	ASSGRTATDTQY
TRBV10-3	AIRTGADNYGYT
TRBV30	AWSVGGQETYGYT
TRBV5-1	ASSFLADSYEQY
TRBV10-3	AISEGRGGPQGQPQH
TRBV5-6	ASSLLQGIGNTIY
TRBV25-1	ASGRQGWAGELF
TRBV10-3	AISESGGDQPQH
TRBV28	ASSLGGADAYEQY
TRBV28	ASSAGGVTEAF
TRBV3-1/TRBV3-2	ASSPPDSLNTEAF
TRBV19	ASSHDREFQPQH
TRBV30	AWSVSGNQPQH